The clone carrying this T cell receptor (beta chain) was observed many times. What it binds is not known. iRepertoire HTBI primers and Arm-PCR of CDR3 regions built TCR beta libraries. Each CDR3 protein is one row after TCRdb ran MiXCR on the multiplex PCR reads. The table includes a few hundred thousand distinct CDR3 sequences, under 25% detected once. These data belong to a study of regulatory T cells in long-lasting Graves disease. The CDR3 totals 12 residues. V was shortened by 5 bases and J by 3 bases, with 8 bases between the two germline ends. CDR1 and CDR2 (germline): ENHRY, SYGVKD. Time point described: persistent/refractory GD, antithyroid drugs over 5 years with positive TRAb. There was RNA extracted from PBMCs, and the TCR library was made from it. Notes on the study in general: There was favoring of TRBV28, TRBJ1-2 and TRBJ2-5 in persistent disease.

This receptor was obtained from a female donor with Graves disease. The sample here was peripheral blood mononuclear cells (PBMCs), taken when the disease was refractory, from a patient treated with antithyroid drugs. V gene TRBV10-3 combines with J gene TRBJ2-7; the D is unclear. The chain's CDR3 is CAISPRVYEQYF. As DNA, the CDR3 is TGTGCCATCAGTCCTCGGGTCTACGAGCAGTACTTC.